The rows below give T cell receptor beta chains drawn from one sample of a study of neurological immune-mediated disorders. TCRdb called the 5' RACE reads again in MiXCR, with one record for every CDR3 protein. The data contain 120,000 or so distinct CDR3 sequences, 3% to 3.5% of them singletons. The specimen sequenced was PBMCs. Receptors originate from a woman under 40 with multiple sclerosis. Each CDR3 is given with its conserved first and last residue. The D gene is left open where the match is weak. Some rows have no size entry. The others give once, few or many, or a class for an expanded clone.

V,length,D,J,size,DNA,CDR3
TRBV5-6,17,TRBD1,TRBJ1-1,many,TGTGCCAGCAGCCCCCCCCGGACAGGGAAGAGGAACACTGAAGCTTTCTTT,CASSPPRTGKRNTEAFF
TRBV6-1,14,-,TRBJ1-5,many,TGTGCCAGCAGTGAAGCATGGACCGATCAGCCCCAGCATTTT,CASSEAWTDQPQHF
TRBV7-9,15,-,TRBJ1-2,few,TGTGCCAGCAGCTCCCCTCGAAGCGGGTACTATGGCTACACCTTC,CASSSPRSGYYGYTF
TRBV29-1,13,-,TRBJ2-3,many,TGCAGCGCCCGGGCCCTTTTTGGAGATACGCAGTATTTT,CSARALFGDTQYF
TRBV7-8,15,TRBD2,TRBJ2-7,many,TGTGCCAGCAGCCCAGTAGCGGGAGGGCCCTACGAGCAGTACTTC,CASSPVAGGPYEQYF
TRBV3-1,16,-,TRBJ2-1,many,TGTGCCAGCAGCCAAGGGTATTTTTCGGATCGGAATGAGCAGTTCTTC,CASSQGYFSDRNEQFF
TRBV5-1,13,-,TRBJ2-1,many,TGCGCCAGCAGCACTTCGGGGGTAAATGAGCAGTTCTTC,CASSTSGVNEQFF
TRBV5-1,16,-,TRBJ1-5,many,TGCGCCAGCAGCGTATTTAGGGAAGGGCACGATCAGCCCCAGCATTTT,CASSVFREGHDQPQHF
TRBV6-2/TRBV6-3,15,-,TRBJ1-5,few,TGTGCCAGCACCCTAGGGGCAGGGGGCAATCAGCCCCAGCATTTT,CASTLGAGGNQPQHF
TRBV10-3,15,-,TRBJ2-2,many,TGTGCCATCAGTGGGCACTTCGCGAACACCGGGGAGCTGTTTTTT,CAISGHFANTGELFF
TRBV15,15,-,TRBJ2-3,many,TGTGCCACCAGCAGAGAGGACACCAGCACAGATACGCAGTATTTT,CATSREDTSTDTQYF
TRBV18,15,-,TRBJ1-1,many,TGTGCCAGCTCATTTGCGCGAGGTTTTGACACTGAAGCTTTCTTT,CASSFARGFDTEAFF
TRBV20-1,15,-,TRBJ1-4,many,TGCAGTGCTTCACCAGGGGCTGCAACTAATGAAAAACTGTTTTTT,CSASPGAATNEKLFF
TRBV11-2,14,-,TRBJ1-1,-,TGTGCCAGCAGCTTTGCCCGGGGGGGCACTGAAGCTTTCTTT,CASSFARGGTEAFF
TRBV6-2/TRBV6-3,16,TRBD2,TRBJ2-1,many,TGTGCCAGCAGTGCTAGCGGGAGAGGGGCCTACAATGAGCAGTTCTTC,CASSASGRGAYNEQFF
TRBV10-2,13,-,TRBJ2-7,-,TGCGCCAGCAGTGAGGATCGGGGAAGCGAGCAGTACTTC,CASSEDRGSEQYF
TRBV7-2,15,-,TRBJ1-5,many,TGTGCCAGCAGCTTAGCGGCAGCCAGCAATCAGCCCCAGCATTTT,CASSLAAASNQPQHF
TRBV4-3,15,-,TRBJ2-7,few,TGCGCCAGCAGCCAAGTAGCTGCCGAGTATTACGAGCAGTACTTC,CASSQVAAEYYEQYF
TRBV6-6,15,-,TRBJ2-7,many,TGTGCCAGCAGCAACCGGGACCGAAGCTCCTACGAGCAGTACTTC,CASSNRDRSSYEQYF
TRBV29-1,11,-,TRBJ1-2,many,TGCAGTTCGGCCGTATCAGGAGGCTACACCTTC,CSSAVSGGYTF
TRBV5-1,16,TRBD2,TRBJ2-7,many,TGCGCCAGCAGCTCCTTACTAGCGGGAGGGCCGGGCGAGCAGTACTTC,CASSSLLAGGPGEQYF
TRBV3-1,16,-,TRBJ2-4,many,TGTGCCAGCAGCCCCCGTAGGGTTTCTTCCAAAAACATTCAGTACTTC,CASSPRRVSSKNIQYF
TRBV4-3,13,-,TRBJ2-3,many,TGCGCCAGCAGCCCTGTCGGGACAGATACGCAGTATTTT,CASSPVGTDTQYF
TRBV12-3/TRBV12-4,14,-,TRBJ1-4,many,TGTGCCAGCAGTTCTACAGGGAGGGGAGAAAAACTGTTTTTT,CASSSTGRGEKLFF
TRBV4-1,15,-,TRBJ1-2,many,TGCGCCAGCAGCCCGGCGATGGACGGGAGATATGGCTACACCTTC,CASSPAMDGRYGYTF
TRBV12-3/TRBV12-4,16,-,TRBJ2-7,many,TGTGCCAGCAGTGCTCACCCCGGGACCCGCTCCTACGAGCAGTACTTC,CASSAHPGTRSYEQYF
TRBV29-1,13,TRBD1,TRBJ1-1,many,TGCAGCGCAAAGGGACAGCAGAACACTGAAGCTTTCTTT,CSAKGQQNTEAFF
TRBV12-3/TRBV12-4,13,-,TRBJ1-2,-,TGTGCCAGCACTCGACTGGGGGGCTATGGCTACACCTTC,CASTRLGGYGYTF
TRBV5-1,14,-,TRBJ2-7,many,TGCGCCAGCAGCTTCGGGGTCCGCTCCTACGAGCAGTACTTC,CASSFGVRSYEQYF
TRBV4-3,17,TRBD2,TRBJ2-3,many,TGCGCCAGCAGCCAATGGAGTAGCGGGGGAAGCACAGATACGCAGTATTTT,CASSQWSSGGSTDTQYF
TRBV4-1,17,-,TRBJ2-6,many,TGCGCCAGCAGCCAAGATGGACAGTACTCTGGGGCCAACGTCCTGACTTTC,CASSQDGQYSGANVLTF
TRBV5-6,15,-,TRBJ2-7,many,TGTGCCAGCAGCTTGTCTTATAGCGGATTCTACGAGCAGTACTTC,CASSLSYSGFYEQYF
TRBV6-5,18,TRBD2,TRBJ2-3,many,TGTGCCAGCAGTTACGGGGCTAGCGGGGGGCATTACACAGATACGCAGTATTTT,CASSYGASGGHYTDTQYF
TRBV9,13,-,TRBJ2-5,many,TGTGCCAGCAGCGTAGGGGGGGACGGGACCCAGTACTTC,CASSVGGDGTQYF
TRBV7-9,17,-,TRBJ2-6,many,TGTGCCAGCAGCTTCGCAGGGGCCACCCCTGGGGCCAACGTCCTGACTTTC,CASSFAGATPGANVLTF
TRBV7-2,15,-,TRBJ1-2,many,TGTGCCAGCAGCTTTGACGCGGGGACGAACTATGGCTACACCTTC,CASSFDAGTNYGYTF
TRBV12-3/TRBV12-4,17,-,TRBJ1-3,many,TGTGCCAGCAGTCCCGGTCGTGGGAAGAAAGGGGGAAACACCATATATTTT,CASSPGRGKKGGNTIYF
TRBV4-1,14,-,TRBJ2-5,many,TGCGCCAGCAGCCAACAGGGGATCCAAGAGACCCAGTACTTC,CASSQQGIQETQYF
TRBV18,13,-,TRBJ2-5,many,TGTGCCAGCTCACGGGACGAGAAAGAGACCCAGTACTTC,CASSRDEKETQYF
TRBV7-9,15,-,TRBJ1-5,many,TGTGCCAGCAGCCCAGAGGGCTACGGCAATCAGCCCCAGCATTTT,CASSPEGYGNQPQHF
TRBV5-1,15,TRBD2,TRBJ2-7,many,TGCGCCAGCAGCCAGGTCTCGGGAGGGCCTTACGAGCAGTACTTC,CASSQVSGGPYEQYF
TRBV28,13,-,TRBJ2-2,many,TGTGCCAGCAGTCTATGGGGTACCGGGGAGCTGTTTTTT,CASSLWGTGELFF
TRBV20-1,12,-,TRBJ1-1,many,TGCAGTGCTAGAGATGGGGCCACTGAAGCTTTCTTT,CSARDGATEAFF
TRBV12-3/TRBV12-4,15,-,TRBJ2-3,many,TGTGCCAGCAGCAGGGCCGGGCCCAGCACAGATACGCAGTATTTT,CASSRAGPSTDTQYF
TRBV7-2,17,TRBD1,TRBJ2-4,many,TGTGCCAGCAGCTTTTACAACAGGGGGCTTGCCAAAAACATTCAGTACTTC,CASSFYNRGLAKNIQYF
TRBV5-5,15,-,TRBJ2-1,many,TGTGCCAGCAGCTATCGACCCTCATTGGGCGATGAGCAGTTCTTC,CASSYRPSLGDEQFF
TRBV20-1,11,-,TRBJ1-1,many,TGCAGTGCTCGACAGACCACTGAAGCTTTCTTT,CSARQTTEAFF
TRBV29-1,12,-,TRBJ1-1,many,TGCAGCGACTCTATCCGTATACCTGAAGCTTTCTTT,CSDSIRIPEAFF
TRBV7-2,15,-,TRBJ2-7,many,TGTGCCAGCAGCTCCCTGCGCATCCCCTCCTACGAGCAGTACTTC,CASSSLRIPSYEQYF
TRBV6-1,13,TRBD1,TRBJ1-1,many,TGTGCCAGCAGCCAAGAGGACAGGGGTCGGGCTTTCTTT,CASSQEDRGRAFF
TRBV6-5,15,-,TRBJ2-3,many,TGTGCCAGCAGTTGGGGCACCGGGACACCCGGGGCGCAGTATTTT,CASSWGTGTPGAQYF
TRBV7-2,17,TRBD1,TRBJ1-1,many,TGTGCCAGCAGCTTAGAGGGGGCGCCTGGGATGAACACTGAAGCTTTCTTT,CASSLEGAPGMNTEAFF